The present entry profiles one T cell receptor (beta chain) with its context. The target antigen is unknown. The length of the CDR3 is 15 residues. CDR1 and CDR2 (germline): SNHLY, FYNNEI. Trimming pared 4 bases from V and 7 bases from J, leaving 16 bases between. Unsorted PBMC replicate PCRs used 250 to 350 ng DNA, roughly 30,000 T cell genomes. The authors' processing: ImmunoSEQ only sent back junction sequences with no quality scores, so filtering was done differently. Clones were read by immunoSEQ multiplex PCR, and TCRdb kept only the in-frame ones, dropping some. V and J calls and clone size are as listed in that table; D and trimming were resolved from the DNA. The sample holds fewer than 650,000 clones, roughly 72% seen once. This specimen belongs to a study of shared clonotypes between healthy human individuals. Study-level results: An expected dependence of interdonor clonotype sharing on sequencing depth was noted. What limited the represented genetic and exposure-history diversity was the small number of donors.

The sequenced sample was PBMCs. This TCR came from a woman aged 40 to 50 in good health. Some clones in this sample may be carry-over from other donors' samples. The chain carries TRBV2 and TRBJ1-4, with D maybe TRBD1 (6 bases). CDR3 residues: CASSGPGGEGEKLFF. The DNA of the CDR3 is TGTGCCAGCAGTGGTCCGGGGGGCGAAGGTGAAAAACTGTTTTTT.